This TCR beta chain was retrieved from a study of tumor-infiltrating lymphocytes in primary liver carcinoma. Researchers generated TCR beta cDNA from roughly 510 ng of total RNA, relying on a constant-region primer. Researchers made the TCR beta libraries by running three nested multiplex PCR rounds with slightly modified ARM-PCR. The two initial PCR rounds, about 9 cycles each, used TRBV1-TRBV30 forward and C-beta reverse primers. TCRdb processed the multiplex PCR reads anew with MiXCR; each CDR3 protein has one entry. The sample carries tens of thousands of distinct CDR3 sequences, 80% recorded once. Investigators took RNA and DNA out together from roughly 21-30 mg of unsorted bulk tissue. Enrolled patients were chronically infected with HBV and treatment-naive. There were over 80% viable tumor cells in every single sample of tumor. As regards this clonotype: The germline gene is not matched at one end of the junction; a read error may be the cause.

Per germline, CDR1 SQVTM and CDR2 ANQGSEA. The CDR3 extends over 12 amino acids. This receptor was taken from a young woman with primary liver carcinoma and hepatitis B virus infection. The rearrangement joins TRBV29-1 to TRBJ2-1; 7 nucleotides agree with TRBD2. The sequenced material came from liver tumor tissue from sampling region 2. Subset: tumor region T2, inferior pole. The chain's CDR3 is CIALWDYKEQFF. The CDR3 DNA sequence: TGCATCGCCCTATGGGACTACAAAGAGCAGTTCTTC.